This TCR beta chain comes out of a study of T cells in tuberculosis. The J segment lost 6 bases and the V segment lost 4 bases, leaving 10 bases of the junction unmatched. The CDR3 contains 15 residues. Germline V gene sequence: CDR1 LNHDA, CDR2 SQIVND (reference sequence). Generated by immunoSEQ multiplex PCR, the TCRdb table keeps only in-frame clones and is missing some. The sample consists of about 30,000 clones, roughly 95% of them appearing once. This clone has a single count. This receptor was identified in a donor aged 10-29 years with latent tuberculosis or without tuberculosis infection. Sequenced input: PBMCs. The chain couples TRBV19 to TRBJ1-2; the match to TRBD1 covers 8 bases. CDR3 sequence (DNA): TGTGCCAGTAGTAGCGTAAGCGGACAGGGTGATGGCTACACCTTC. Translating gives CASSSVSGQGDGYTF.